This T cell receptor (beta chain) stems from a study of CD4 T cells in relation to SARS-CoV-2 and coronaviruses. Unexposed donor CD4+ T cells date from 2011-2018, before the COVID-19 pandemic. CD4+ T cells were isolated from the cells after 10 days of culture. Profiling relied on immunoSEQ multiplex PCR, and the TCRdb table lists in-frame clones only, not all of them. The sample lists about 26,000 clones; around 76% were seen once. About this clone: Its antigen remains unknown.

This CDR3 has 14 amino acids. Germline CDR1 reads MNHEY; CDR2 reads SVGAGI. The V and J ends lost 5 bases and 3 bases, in that order; junction bases with no gene match: 7. The receptor was derived from a human donor in good health. The sequencing input was CD4+ T cells from PBMCs, cultured in vitro. The chain joins TRBV6-5 to TRBJ2-7, with 7 bases identical to TRBD1. As DNA, the CDR3 is TGTGCCAGCAGTACCACGACAGGGAACTACGAGCAGTACTTC. Translation: CASSTTTGNYEQYF.